This TCR beta chain was sequenced during a study of T cell repertoires in cytomegalovirus infection. Using its own MiXCR run on the reads, TCRdb lists one record per CDR3 protein. This repertoire shows roughly 500,000 distinct CDR3 sequences, about 11% found once; its top ten account for 10% to 13%. Only one count was recorded for this clonotype. Germline CDR1 and CDR2: KGHSH and LQKENI. V was cut by 0 bases and J by 2 bases, with 4 bases left in between. CDR3 length equals 13 residues. The clonotype comes from a human donor in good health (CMV status not recorded). Some clones in this sample may be carry-over from other donors' samples. The chain joins TRBV18 to TRBJ2-5; the D is unclear. The sample was PBMCs. This CDR3 reads CASSPPVQETQYF. CDR3 sequence (DNA): TGTGCCAGCTCACCACCCGTACAAGAGACCCAGTACTTC.